The 29 T cell receptor beta chains given below trace back to one sample, sequenced in a study of cytomegalovirus exposure and HLA in healthy donors. The PCR contained 60 Vbeta and 13 Jbeta primers. The data were produced by immunoSEQ multiplex PCR, yet TCRdb's version contains in-frame clones alone and is incomplete. The table includes over 120,000 clones, about 77% detected once. Sequencing was carried out using PBMCs. The receptors were sampled from a male donor in good health and CMV-seronegative.

The sample holds a few counts of this clone. This rearrangement joins TRBV6-1 to TRBJ1-2, with 8 bases identical to TRBD1. V was pared by 2 bases and J by 0 bases, with 11 bases of the junction left unmatched. The CDR3 covers 18 residues. Germline loops: CDR1 MNHNS, CDR2 SASEGT. The CDR3 sequence is CASSETPGQVIANYGYTF. For the CDR3, the DNA is TGTGCCAGCAGTGAAACCCCGGGACAGGTGATAGCTAACTATGGCTACACCTTC.

The chain has TRBV29-1 and TRBJ1-3; TRBD1 agrees at 10 bases. The V gene end was trimmed by 4 bases and the J gene end by 5 bases; junction bases not matched to a gene: 2. Per germline, CDR1 SQVTM and CDR2 ANQGSEA. The CDR3 has 13 amino acids. CDR3 coding DNA: TGCAGCGTTGGGACAGGGGGGAGAAACACCATATATTTT. Its translation is CSVGTGGRNTIYF.

The chain uses TRBV30 and TRBJ1-3, with D uncertain. The CDR3 has 15 residues. The germline V gene encodes CDR1 GTSNPN and CDR2 SVGIG (reference sequence). V was trimmed by 4 bases and J by 0 bases, leaving 13 bases between them. Here the CDR3 reads CAWNAGSNSGNTIYF. The CDR3 DNA follows: TGTGCCTGGAATGCCGGGTCAAACTCTGGAAACACCATATATTTT.

The gene calls are TRBV10-2 and TRBJ2-5; TRBD1 matches at 8 bases. In germline, CDR1 is WSHSY, CDR2 SAAADI. Trimming removed 6 bases from V and 5 bases from J; junction bases left unmatched: 11. CDR3 size: 15 residues. CDR3 bases: TGCGCCAGCAGGAGAGGACAGGGCCATACGGAGACCCAGTACTTC. Its protein product is CASRRGQGHTETQYF.

The chain links TRBV27 to TRBJ2-6; 9 bases map to TRBD1. Germline trimming cut 7 bases from V and 0 bases from J; bases unmatched to any gene: 13. CDR1 is MNHEY, CDR2 SMNVEV, per germline (reference sequence). CDR3 length: 19 amino acids. Here the CDR3 reads CASTSPSGTGISGANVLTF. CDR3 DNA sequence: TGTGCCAGCACCTCCCCTTCTGGGACAGGGATCTCTGGGGCCAACGTCCTGACTTTC.

This clone was seen a handful of times. This rearrangement joins TRBV5-4 to TRBJ2-1, with 11 bases lining up with TRBD2. CDR1 SGHNT and CDR2 YYREEE come from the germline V gene (reference sequence). The CDR3 loop spans 15 amino acids. V lost 5 bases and J lost 2; bases outside the gene matches: 3. The CDR3 is CASRLAGGPYNEQFF. The CDR3 DNA follows: TGTGCCAGCAGGTTAGCGGGAGGGCCCTACAATGAGCAGTTCTTC. The variable domain in full, with the rest retrieved from reference TRBV5-4 and TRBJ2-1, is ETGVTQSPTHLIKTRGQQVTLRCSSQSGHNTVSWYQQALGQGPQFIFQYYREEENGRGNFPPRFSGLQFPNYSSELNVNALELDDSALYLCASRLAGGPYNEQFFGPGTRLTVL.

The chain is built from TRBV7-2 and TRBJ2-3; maybe TRBD2 (5 bases). The CDR3 consists of 15 residues. Germline CDR1 is SGHTA and CDR2 is FQGNSA. Trimming removed 4 bases at V and 0 bases at J, with 11 bases between. The CDR3 coding sequence is TGTGCCAGCAGCTCCATAGCGAGTAGCACAGATACGCAGTATTTT. It yields the protein CASSSIASSTDTQYF.

J is TRBJ1-2 and V is TRBV10-2; 9 positions agree with TRBD1. In germline, CDR1 is WSHSY, CDR2 SAAADI. This CDR3 comprises 13 residues. The J segment lost 7 bases and the V segment lost 7 bases, leaving 7 bases of the junction unmatched. For the CDR3, the DNA is TGCGCCAGCAATACCGGGACAGGGCTTGGCTACACCTTC. Amino acids: CASNTGTGLGYTF.

The chain has TRBV11-2 and TRBJ2-1; 14 bases map to TRBD2. Germline V gene data show CDR1 as SGHAT and CDR2 as FQNNGV. This CDR3 region has 18 residues. With V trimmed by 6 bases and J by 1 base, 8 bases remained unmatched. In DNA form, the CDR3 reads TGTGCCAGCAGACCGATTCGGACTAGCGGGAGGTCCTACAATGAGCAGTTCTTC. It codes for CASRPIRTSGRSYNEQFF.

V usage is TRBV10-1 and J usage is TRBJ2-2, with 9 bases identical to TRBD2. The V segment lost 3 bases and the J segment 8 bases; nucleotides outside the gene matches: 4. The CDR3 is 14 residues long. Per germline, CDR1 WNHNN and CDR2 SYGVQD (reference sequence). Written as DNA, the CDR3 is TGCGCCAGCAGTGACCTTGCGGGAGGGGGGGAGCTGTTTTTT. This translates into CASSDLAGGGELFF.

V and J are TRBV19 and TRBJ1-2; TRBD1 is a possible D gene (6 bases). V was pared by 7 bases and J by 3 bases, with 15 bases between. Germline CDR1 reads LNHDA; CDR2 reads SQIVND (reference sequence). The CDR3 covers 14 residues. In DNA, the CDR3 is TGTGCCAGTAAATGGGGCAGGGGAGACTATGGCTACACCTTC. It is translated as CASKWGRGDYGYTF.

The sample holds a few counts of this clone. This chain connects TRBV27 to TRBJ2-1, with 10 nucleotides matching TRBD2. This CDR3 comprises 14 residues. Germline lookup yields CDR1 MNHEY and CDR2 SMNVEV (reference sequence). J was trimmed by 7 bases and V by 5 bases; bases with no gene match: 5. DNA of the CDR3: TGTGCCAGCAGTCCTAGCGGGAGTTGGAATGAGCAGTTCTTC. Translating it yields CASSPSGSWNEQFF.

The V gene is TRBV7-9, the J gene TRBJ2-7; 10 nucleotides match TRBD1. CDR1 is SEHNR, CDR2 FQNEAQ, per germline (reference sequence). V dropped 5 bases and J dropped 5; count of bases not matched to a gene: 9. This CDR3 spans 15 amino acids. The CDR3 sequence is CASSIWTGGEDEQYF. CDR3 DNA: TGTGCCAGCAGCATTTGGACAGGGGGGGAAGACGAGCAGTACTTC.

The chain has TRBV6-4 and TRBJ2-3, with D possibly TRBD1 on 6 matching bases. In germline, CDR1 is MRHNA, CDR2 SNTAGT. V gave up 0 bases and J gave up 5 bases, with 12 bases separating them. There are 15 residues in the CDR3. The CDR3 DNA follows: TGTGCCAGCAGTGACTCTGACGGGACAATAGATACGCAGTATTTT. It yields the protein CASSDSDGTIDTQYF.

This chain links TRBV6-5 with TRBJ2-7; TRBD1 aligns across 8 bases. The germline gives CDR1 MNHEY, CDR2 SVGAGI. The CDR3 totals 16 residues. Losses at the gene ends were 3 bases for V and 2 bases for J; bases not matched to a gene: 9. The CDR3 sequence is CASSYDPTGATYEQYF. The DNA of the CDR3 is TGTGCCAGCAGTTATGACCCGACAGGGGCGACCTACGAGCAGTACTTC.

In the case of this clone: At the DNA level, this CDR3 is encoded by other sequences in the same sample as well. The V call is TRBV15, the J call TRBJ1-6, with 8 bases that match TRBD1. Germline lookup yields CDR1 LNHNV and CDR2 YYDKDF (reference sequence). Trimming at V came to 0 bases and at J to 10 bases, leaving 5 bases not matched to a gene. The length of the CDR3 is 15 residues. The CDR3, as DNA: TGTGCCACCAGCAGAGATCAGGGGGCGAAATCACCCCTCCACTTT. Translation: CATSRDQGAKSPLHF.

The chain employs TRBV25-1 and TRBJ2-7; maybe TRBD1 (7 bases). The germline CDR1 and CDR2 sequences are MGHDK and SYGVNS. CDR3 length: 14 amino acids. V was trimmed by 6 bases and J by 1 base, leaving 13 bases between them. CDR3 nucleotides: TGTGCCAGCAGCTCGGGGGACAGTTCCTACGAGCAGTACTTC. Its translation: CASSSGDSSYEQYF.

The V and J genes are TRBV6-5 and TRBJ2-7, with 10 bases lining up with TRBD1. V dropped 5 bases and J dropped 2; count of bases not matched to a gene: 6. The CDR3 contains 15 residues. CDR1 and CDR2 (germline): MNHEY, SVGAGI. The CDR3 coding sequence is TGTGCCAGCAGTACCGGGACAGGGGATACCTACGAGCAGTACTTC. This gives the protein CASSTGTGDTYEQYF.

J is TRBJ2-7 and V is TRBV7-2; 8 bases align to TRBD1. V shed 3 bases and J 5 bases; nucleotides not matched to a gene: 6. From germline, CDR1 is SGHTA and CDR2 FQGNSA. CDR3 length equals 14 residues. This CDR3 reads CASSLRTGKDEQYF. The CDR3 DNA follows: TGTGCCAGCAGCTTGCGGACAGGGAAGGACGAGCAGTACTTC.

The rearrangement uses TRBV27 and TRBJ2-7; a weak D match, TRBD2 (5 bases). V gave up 3 bases and J gave up 4 bases, with 10 bases separating them. The CDR3 runs 13 residues. The germline CDR1 and CDR2 sequences are MNHEY and SMNVEV (reference sequence). CDR3 sequence (DNA): TGTGCCAGCAGTTTTTATCGAGGGTACGAGCAGTACTTC. It encodes CASSFYRGYEQYF.

The chain uses TRBV9 and TRBJ2-3, with 11 positions matching TRBD2. This CDR3 spans 16 amino acids. With V trimmed by 5 bases and J by 5 bases, 10 bases remained unmatched. CDR1 and CDR2 (germline): SGDLS, YYNGEE. This CDR3 reads CASSGLAGGKVDTQYF. CDR3 coding DNA: TGTGCCAGCAGTGGTCTAGCGGGGGGAAAGGTAGATACGCAGTATTTT. Supplemented by reference TRBV9 and TRBJ2-3, the full variable domain reads DSGVTQTPKHLITATGQRVTLRCSPRSGDLSVYWYQQSLDQGLQFLIQYYNGEERAKGNILERFSAQQFPDLHSELNLSSLELGDSALYFCASSGLAGGKVDTQYFGPGTRLTVL.

This rearrangement joins TRBV5-4 to TRBJ1-1; 12 bases align to TRBD1. This CDR3 comprises 16 residues. J gave up 0 bases and V 5 bases, and 5 bases lay outside the gene matches. Germline assignment: CDR1 SGHNT and CDR2 YYREEE (reference sequence). CDR3 region: CASSIRDRGLNTEAFF. CDR3 DNA sequence: TGTGCCAGCAGTATTCGGGACAGGGGGCTGAACACTGAAGCTTTCTTT.

In its sample, this clone was seen a few times. This chain uses TRBV6-5 with TRBJ2-7, with D possibly being TRBD1 (6 bases). The V end was cut by 6 bases, the J end by 0 bases, with 12 bases between. Germline CDR1 and CDR2: MNHEY and SVGAGI. This CDR3 contains 14 residues. The CDR3 DNA follows: TGTGCCAGCAGCCCTACGGACAGCTCCTACGAGCAGTACTTC. Translating it yields CASSPTDSSYEQYF.

The genes are TRBV13 and TRBJ2-5; 8 bases line up with TRBD1. Looked up from germline, CDR1 is PRHDT and CDR2 is FYEKMQ (reference sequence). V shed 5 bases, J shed 5 bases, and the junction held 7 bases outside the gene matches. The CDR3 loop spans 14 amino acids. The CDR3 is CASSASTGVETQYF. The CDR3, as DNA: TGTGCCAGCAGCGCCTCGACAGGGGTCGAGACCCAGTACTTC. Drawing the rest from reference TRBV13 and TRBJ2-5, the complete variable domain is AAGVIQSPRHLIKEKRETATLKCYPIPRHDTVYWYQQGPGQDPQFLISFYEKMQSDKGSIPDRFSAQQFSDYHSELNMSSLELGDSALYFCASSASTGVETQYFGPGTRLLVL.

The V gene is TRBV5-1, the J gene TRBJ1-5, with D possibly being TRBD1 (5 bases). Germline V gene lookup returns CDR1 SGHRS and CDR2 YFSETQ. V lost 1 base, J lost 0 bases, and 17 bases lay in between. The length of the CDR3 is 18 residues. The CDR3 protein is CASSLKRGGIGSNQPQHF. CDR3 bases: TGCGCCAGCAGCTTGAAGCGCGGGGGAATCGGTAGCAATCAGCCCCAGCATTTT.

In this sample, this clone turned up a few times. V and J are TRBV6-6 and TRBJ2-7, with 8 bases identical to TRBD1. V trimming: 2 bases; J trimming: 2 bases; junction bases outside the gene matches: 5. The CDR3 loop spans 15 amino acids. Germline V gene lookup returns CDR1 MNHNY and CDR2 SVGAGI (reference sequence). In DNA, the CDR3 is TGTGCCAGCAGTTACGGGACAGGTGACACCTACGAGCAGTACTTC. Translation: CASSYGTGDTYEQYF.

This chain joins TRBV28 and TRBJ1-1; no reliable D call. The CDR3 extends over 11 amino acids. Trimming took off 7 bases at V and 0 bases at J, with 3 bases between the two ends. Per germline, CDR1 MDHEN and CDR2 SYDVKM. The CDR3 region has the DNA TGTGCCAGCACTGTGAACACTGAAGCTTTCTTT. Translation: CASTVNTEAFF.

CDR3 sequence (DNA): TGCGCCAGCAGCGCGGAGGGGACAGCCTACGAGCAGTACTTC. Protein product: CASSAEGTAYEQYF. The V call is TRBV5-1, the J call TRBJ2-7; TRBD1 might be the D (7 bases). Germline CDR1 reads SGHRS; CDR2 reads YFSETQ. This CDR3 region has 14 residues. Trimming took off 4 bases at V and 2 bases at J, with 13 bases between the two ends.

This rearrangement joins TRBV28 to TRBJ2-1; no reliable D call. The CDR3 covers 12 residues. Trimming pared 4 bases from V and 6 bases from J, leaving 7 bases between. Germline loops: CDR1 MDHEN, CDR2 SYDVKM. Here the CDR3 reads CASSSLFNEQFF. The CDR3 nucleotides read TGTGCCAGCAGTTCCCTCTTCAATGAGCAGTTCTTC.